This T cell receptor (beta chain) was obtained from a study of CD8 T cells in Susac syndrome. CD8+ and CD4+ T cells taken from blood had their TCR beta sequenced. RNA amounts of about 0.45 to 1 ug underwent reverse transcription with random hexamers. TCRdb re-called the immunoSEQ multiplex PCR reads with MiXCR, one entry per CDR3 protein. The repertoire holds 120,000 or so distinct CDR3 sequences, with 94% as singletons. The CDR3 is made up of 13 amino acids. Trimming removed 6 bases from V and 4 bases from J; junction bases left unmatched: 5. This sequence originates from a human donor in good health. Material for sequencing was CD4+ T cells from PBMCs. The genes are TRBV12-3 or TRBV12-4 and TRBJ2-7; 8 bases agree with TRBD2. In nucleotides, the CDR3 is TGTGCCAGCAGGCCGGGGGGGCGGTACGAGCAGTACTTC. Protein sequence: CASRPGGRYEQYF.